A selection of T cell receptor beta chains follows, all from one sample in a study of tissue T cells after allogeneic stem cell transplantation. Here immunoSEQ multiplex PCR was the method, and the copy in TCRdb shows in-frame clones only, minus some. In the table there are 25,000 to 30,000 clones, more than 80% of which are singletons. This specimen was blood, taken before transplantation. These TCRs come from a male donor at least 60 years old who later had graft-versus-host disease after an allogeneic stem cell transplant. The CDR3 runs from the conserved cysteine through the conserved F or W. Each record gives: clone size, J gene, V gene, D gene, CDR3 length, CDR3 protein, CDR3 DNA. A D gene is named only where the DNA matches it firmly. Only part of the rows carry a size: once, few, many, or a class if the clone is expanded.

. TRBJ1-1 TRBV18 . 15 CASPPVPGGNTEAFF TGTGCCAGCCCCCCCGTCCCCGGGGGGAACACTGAAGCTTTCTTT
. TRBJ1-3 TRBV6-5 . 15 CASSPGVSSGNTIYF TGTGCCAGCAGTCCCGGGGTGTCCTCTGGAAACACCATATATTTT
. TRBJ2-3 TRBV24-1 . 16 CATSDPRAGRTDTQYF TGTGCCACCAGTGATCCCCGCGCGGGGCGCACAGATACGCAGTATTTT
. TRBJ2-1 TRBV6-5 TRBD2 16 CASSSSGRARYNEQFF TGTGCCAGCAGTTCTAGCGGGAGGGCCCGATACAATGAGCAGTTCTTC
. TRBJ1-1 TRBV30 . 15 CAWRTRLRGNTEAFF TGTGCCTGGAGGACCCGACTGAGAGGGAACACTGAAGCTTTCTTT
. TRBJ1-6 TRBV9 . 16 CASSVDGPGIGSPLHF TGTGCCAGCAGCGTAGATGGGCCGGGGATCGGTTCACCCCTCCACTTT
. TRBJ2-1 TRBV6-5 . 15 CASSYLASYDNEQFF TGTGCCAGCAGTTATCTAGCGTCGTATGACAATGAGCAGTTCTTC
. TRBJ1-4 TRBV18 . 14 CASSPRQDRAKLFF TGTGCCAGCTCACCCCGACAGGATCGAGCAAAACTGTTTTTT
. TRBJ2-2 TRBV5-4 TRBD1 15 CASSTGTGVIGELFF TGTGCCAGCAGCACCGGGACAGGGGTTATCGGGGAGCTGTTTTTT
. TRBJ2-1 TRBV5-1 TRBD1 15 CASSLTTGQKGEQFF TGCGCCAGCAGCTTAACGACAGGGCAAAAAGGTGAGCAGTTCTTC
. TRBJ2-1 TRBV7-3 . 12 CASSHSYNEQFF TGTGCCAGCAGCCACAGCTACAATGAGCAGTTCTTC
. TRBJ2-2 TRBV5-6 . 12 CASSFSAGELFF TGTGCCAGCAGCTTTTCGGCCGGGGAGCTGTTTTTT
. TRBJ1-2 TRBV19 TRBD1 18 CASSLSRDRGSLSYGYTF TGTGCCAGTAGTCTCTCGCGGGACAGGGGCAGTCTGTCCTATGGCTACACCTTC
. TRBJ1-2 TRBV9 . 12 CASSVGGYGYTF TGTGCCAGCAGCGTAGGGGGCTATGGCTACACCTTC
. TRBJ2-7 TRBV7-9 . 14 CASSLGQRAHEQYF TGTGCCAGCAGCTTAGGCCAGAGGGCCCACGAGCAGTACTTC
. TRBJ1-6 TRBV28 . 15 CASCGRRENNSPLHF TGTGCCAGCTGCGGGAGGAGGGAAAATAATTCACCCCTCCACTTT
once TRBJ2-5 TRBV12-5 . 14 CASGSGGGGETQYF TGTGCTAGTGGTTCGGGAGGAGGGGGGGAGACCCAGTACTTC
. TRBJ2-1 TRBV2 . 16 CASSERPYRSYNEQFF TGTGCCAGCAGTGAAAGGCCGTACCGCTCCTACAATGAGCAGTTCTTC
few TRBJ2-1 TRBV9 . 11 CASSAEGEQFF TGTGCCAGCAGCGCCGAAGGTGAGCAGTTCTTC
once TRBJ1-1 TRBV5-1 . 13 CASRKPEGGDAFF TGCGCCAGCAGAAAACCCGAGGGAGGGGACGCTTTCTTT
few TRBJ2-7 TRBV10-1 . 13 CASSRDTIYEQYF TGCGCCAGCAGTCGGGACACTATCTACGAGCAGTACTTC
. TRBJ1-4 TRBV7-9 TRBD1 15 CASSPGTGVSEKLFF TGTGCCAGCAGCCCGGGGACAGGGGTTTCGGAAAAACTGTTTTTT
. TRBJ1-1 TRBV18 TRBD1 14 CASSPVTGGSEAFF TGTGCCAGCTCACCAGTGACAGGGGGATCCGAAGCTTTCTTT
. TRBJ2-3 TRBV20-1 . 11 CSARPEDTQYF TGCAGTGCTAGACCCGAAGATACGCAGTATTTT
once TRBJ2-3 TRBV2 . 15 CASSVQGTSTDTQYF TGTGCCAGCAGTGTCCAGGGGACGAGCACAGATACGCAGTATTTT
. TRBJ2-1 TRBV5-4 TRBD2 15 CASSPLAGGSNEQFF TGTGCCAGCAGCCCACTAGCGGGAGGTTCAAATGAGCAGTTCTTC
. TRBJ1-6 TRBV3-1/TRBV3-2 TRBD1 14 CASSPRDRDSPLHF TGTGCCAGCAGCCCCAGGGACAGGGATTCACCCCTCCACTTT
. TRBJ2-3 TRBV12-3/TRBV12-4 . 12 CASSRLRDTQYF TGTGCCAGCAGCCGACTGAGGGATACGCAGTATTTT
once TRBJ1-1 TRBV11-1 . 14 CASSLPVPNTEAFF TGTGCCAGCAGCTTACCAGTGCCGAACACTGAAGCTTTCTTT